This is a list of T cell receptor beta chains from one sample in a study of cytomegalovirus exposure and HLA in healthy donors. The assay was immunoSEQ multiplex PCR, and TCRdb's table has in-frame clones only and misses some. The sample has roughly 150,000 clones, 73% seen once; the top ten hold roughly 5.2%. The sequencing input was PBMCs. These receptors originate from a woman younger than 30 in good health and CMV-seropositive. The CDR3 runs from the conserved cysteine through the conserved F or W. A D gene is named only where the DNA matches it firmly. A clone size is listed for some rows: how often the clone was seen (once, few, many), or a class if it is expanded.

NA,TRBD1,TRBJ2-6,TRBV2,CASNGDRTGGRSGANVLTF,TGTGCCAGCAATGGGGACCGGACAGGGGGCAGGTCTGGGGCCAACGTCCTGACTTTC
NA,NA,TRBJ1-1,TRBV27,CASSFLGVGTEAFF,TGTGCCAGCAGTTTTTTAGGGGTGGGGACTGAAGCTTTCTTT
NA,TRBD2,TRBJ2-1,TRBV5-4,CASSSGLAGIGGQFF,TGTGCCAGCAGCTCCGGACTAGCGGGGATAGGGGGGCAGTTCTTC
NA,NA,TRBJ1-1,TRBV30,CAWNYGNAAFF,TGTGCCTGGAACTACGGGAACGCCGCTTTCTTT
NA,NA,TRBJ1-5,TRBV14,CASSQEEEEGNQPQHF,TGTGCCAGCAGCCAAGAAGAGGAGGAGGGCAATCAGCCCCAGCATTTT
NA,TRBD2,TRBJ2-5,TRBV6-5,CAIRPGLAAETQYF,TGTGCCATCAGACCGGGACTAGCCGCCGAGACCCAGTACTTC
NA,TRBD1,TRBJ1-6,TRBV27,CASSISRDRGSPLHF,TGTGCCAGCAGCATCTCTAGGGACAGGGGTTCACCCCTCCACTTT
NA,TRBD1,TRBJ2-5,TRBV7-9,CASSPIRTGVKGQYF,TGTGCCAGCAGCCCCATTCGGACAGGCGTTAAGGGCCAGTACTTC
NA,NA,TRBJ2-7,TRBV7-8,CASSLAQAQYEQYF,TGTGCCAGCAGCTTAGCCCAAGCCCAATACGAGCAGTACTTC
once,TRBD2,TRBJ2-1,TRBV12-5,CASGVAGTSNEQFF,TGTGCTAGTGGTGTCGCCGGGACTAGCAATGAGCAGTTCTTC
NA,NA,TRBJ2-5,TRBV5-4,CASSPTGNQETQYF,TGTGCCAGCAGCCCGACAGGAAACCAAGAGACCCAGTACTTC
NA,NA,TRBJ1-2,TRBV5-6,CASSPRGGNYGYTF,TGTGCCAGCAGCCCCAGGGGAGGGAACTATGGCTACACCTTC
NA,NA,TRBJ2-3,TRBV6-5,CASSQRPDLTDTQYF,TGTGCCAGCAGCCAGCGGCCCGACCTCACAGATACGCAGTATTTT
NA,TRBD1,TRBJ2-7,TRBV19,CASSIRGTVSYEQYF,TGTGCCAGTAGTATAAGGGGGACAGTGTCCTACGAGCAGTACTTC
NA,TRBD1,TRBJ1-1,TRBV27,CASRGTANTEAFF,TGTGCCAGCAGAGGGACAGCGAACACTGAAGCTTTCTTT
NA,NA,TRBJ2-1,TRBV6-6,CASSPGWGDEQFF,TGTGCCAGCAGTCCCGGATGGGGGGATGAGCAGTTCTTC
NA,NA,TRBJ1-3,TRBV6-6,CASSSVDSGNTIYF,TGTGCCAGCAGTTCCGTAGACTCTGGAAACACCATATATTTT
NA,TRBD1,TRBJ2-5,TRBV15,CATSSPGTAEETQYF,TGTGCCACCAGCAGTCCGGGGACAGCAGAAGAGACCCAGTACTTC
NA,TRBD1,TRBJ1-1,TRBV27,CASSGDTGGVTEAFF,TGTGCCAGCAGTGGGGATACAGGGGGAGTGACTGAAGCTTTCTTT
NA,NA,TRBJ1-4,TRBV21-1,CASIGTGPTNEKLFF,TGTGCCAGCATCGGGACAGGGCCAACTAATGAAAAACTGTTTTTT
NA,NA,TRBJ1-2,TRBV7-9,CASSLGATPYGYTF,TGTGCCAGCAGCTTAGGAGCAACTCCCTATGGCTACACCTTC
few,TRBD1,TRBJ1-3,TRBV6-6,CASSLDRAGNTIYF,TGTGCCAGCAGTCTTGACAGGGCTGGAAACACCATATATTTT
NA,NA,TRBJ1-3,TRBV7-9,CSSNLDSSPSGNTIYF,TGTTCCAGCAACCTGGACAGCTCCCCCTCTGGAAACACCATATATTTT
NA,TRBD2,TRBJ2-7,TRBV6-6,CASSYSTSGGSEQYF,TGTGCCAGCAGTTACTCTACTAGCGGGGGGTCCGAGCAGTACTTC
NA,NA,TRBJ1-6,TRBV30,CAWSARGNGPLHF,TGTGCCTGGAGTGCCAGGGGTAACGGACCCCTCCACTTT
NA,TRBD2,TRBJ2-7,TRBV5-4,CASSLRLAGIPSYEQYF,TGTGCCAGCAGCTTGAGACTAGCGGGGATACCCTCCTACGAGCAGTACTTC
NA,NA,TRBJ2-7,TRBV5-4,CASSRQDGQRTYEQYF,TGTGCCAGCAGTCGCCAGGATGGACAGAGGACCTACGAGCAGTACTTC
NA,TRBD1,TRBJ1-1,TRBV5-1,CASSSAQGDTEAFF,TGCGCCAGCAGCTCCGCACAGGGGGACACTGAAGCTTTCTTT
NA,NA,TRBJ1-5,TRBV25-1,CASSSLGAQPQHF,TGTGCCAGCAGCTCATTGGGCGCGCAGCCCCAGCATTTT
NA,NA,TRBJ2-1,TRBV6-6,CASSYEARNSYNEQFF,TGTGCCAGCAGTTACGAGGCCAGAAACTCCTACAATGAGCAGTTCTTC
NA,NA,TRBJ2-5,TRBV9,CASSVEIGGGETQYF,TGTGCCAGCAGCGTAGAAATCGGCGGGGGCGAGACCCAGTACTTC
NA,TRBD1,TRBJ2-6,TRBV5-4,CAVPTGGGLASGANVLTF,TGTGCCGTCCCGACAGGGGGCGGGCTGGCCTCTGGGGCCAACGTCCTGACTTTC
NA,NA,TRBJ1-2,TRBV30,CAWGDKNYGYTF,TGTGCCTGGGGGGACAAAAACTATGGCTACACCTTC
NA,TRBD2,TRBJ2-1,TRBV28,CASSSSGGGFYNEQFF,TGTGCCAGCAGTTCTAGCGGGGGAGGGTTCTACAATGAGCAGTTCTTC
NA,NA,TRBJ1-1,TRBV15,CATSSRRGGDTEAFF,TGTGCCACCAGCAGTCGCCGGGGAGGTGACACTGAAGCTTTCTTT
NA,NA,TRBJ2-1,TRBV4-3,CASSQATILNRVHEQFF,TGCGCCAGCAGCCAAGCAACAATACTAAACAGGGTTCATGAGCAGTTCTTC
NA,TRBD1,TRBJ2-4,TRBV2,CASREGQGSKNIQYF,TGTGCCAGCAGAGAGGGACAGGGATCCAAAAACATTCAGTACTTC
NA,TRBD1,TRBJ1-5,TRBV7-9,CASSLGSGGKQPQHF,TGTGCCAGCAGCTTAGGGTCAGGGGGCAAACAGCCCCAGCATTTT
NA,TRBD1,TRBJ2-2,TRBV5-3,CARSDGTGGELFF,TGTGCCAGAAGCGATGGGACAGGCGGGGAGCTGTTTTTT
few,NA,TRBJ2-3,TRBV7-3,CASSLGRGSSDTQYF,TGTGCCAGCAGCTTAGGAAGGGGATCGTCAGATACGCAGTATTTT
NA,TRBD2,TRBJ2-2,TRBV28,CASRPSPGTSGGRDTGELFF,TGTGCCAGCAGACCTTCTCCCGGGACTAGCGGGGGGAGAGACACCGGGGAGCTGTTTTTT
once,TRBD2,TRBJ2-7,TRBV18,CASSLTSGGAYEQYF,TGTGCCAGCTCATTGACTAGCGGGGGGGCCTACGAGCAGTACTTC
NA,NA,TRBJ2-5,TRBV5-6,CASSLGGQAWVETQYF,TGTGCCAGCAGCTTGGGGGGCCAGGCTTGGGTCGAGACCCAGTACTTC
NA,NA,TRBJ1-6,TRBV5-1,CASSLDGRQGNSPLHF,TGCGCCAGCAGCTTGGACGGTAGGCAGGGAAATTCACCCCTCCACTTT